This T cell receptor (beta chain) was captured by sequencing in a study of response to subunit inactivated influenza vaccine. TCRdb used MiXCR to reprocess the RT-PCR reads, holding one entry per CDR3 protein. The profile shows about half a million distinct CDR3 sequences, roughly 11% of them singletons. J was trimmed by 0 bases and V by 3 bases; bases with no gene match: 8. The V gene's germline CDR1 is MNHEY and CDR2 SVGEGT. This CDR3 is 17 amino acids long. The material was PBMCs from blood, obtained 45 days after vaccination. The receptor was isolated from a man aged 45 to 65 who received an inactivated influenza vaccine. The chain links TRBV6-2 or TRBV6-3 to TRBJ2-1, with 7 bases fitting TRBD1. CDR3 region: CASSYDEGALSYNEQFF. DNA for the CDR3: TGTGCCAGCAGTTATGACGAGGGGGCCCTCTCCTACAATGAGCAGTTCTTC.